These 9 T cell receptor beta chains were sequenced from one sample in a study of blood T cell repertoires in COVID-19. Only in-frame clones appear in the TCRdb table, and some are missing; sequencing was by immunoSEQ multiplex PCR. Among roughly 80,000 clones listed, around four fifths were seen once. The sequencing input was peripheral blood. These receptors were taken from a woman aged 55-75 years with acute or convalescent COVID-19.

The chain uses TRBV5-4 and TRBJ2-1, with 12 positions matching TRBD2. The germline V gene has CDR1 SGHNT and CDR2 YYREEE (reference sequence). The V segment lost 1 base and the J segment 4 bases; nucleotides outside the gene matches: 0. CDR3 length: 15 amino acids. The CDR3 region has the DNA TGTGCCAGCAGCTTGACTAGCGGGGGGTACAATGAGCAGTTCTTC. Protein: CASSLTSGGYNEQFF. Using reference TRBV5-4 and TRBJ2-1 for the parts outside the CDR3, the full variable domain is ETGVTQSPTHLIKTRGQQVTLRCSSQSGHNTVSWYQQALGQGPQFIFQYYREEENGRGNFPPRFSGLQFPNYSSELNVNALELDDSALYLCASSLTSGGYNEQFFGPGTRLTVL.

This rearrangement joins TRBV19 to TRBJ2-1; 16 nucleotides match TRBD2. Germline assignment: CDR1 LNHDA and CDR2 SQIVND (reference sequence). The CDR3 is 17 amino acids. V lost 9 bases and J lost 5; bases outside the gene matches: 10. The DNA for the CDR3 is TGTGCCAGCTCCTCTCCGGGACTAGCGGGGGGGCACAATGAGCAGTTCTTC. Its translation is CASSSPGLAGGHNEQFF.

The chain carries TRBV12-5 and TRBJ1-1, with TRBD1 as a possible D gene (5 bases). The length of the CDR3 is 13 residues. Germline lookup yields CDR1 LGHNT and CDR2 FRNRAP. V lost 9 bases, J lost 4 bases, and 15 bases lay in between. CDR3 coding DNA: TGTGCTAGCCTCCGGGGGTTCGGCACTGAAGCTTTCTTT. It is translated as CASLRGFGTEAFF.

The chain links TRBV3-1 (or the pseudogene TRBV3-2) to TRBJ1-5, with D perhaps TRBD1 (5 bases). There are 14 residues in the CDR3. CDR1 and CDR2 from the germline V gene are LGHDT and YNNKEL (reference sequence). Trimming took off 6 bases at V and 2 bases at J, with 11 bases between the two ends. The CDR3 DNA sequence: TGTGCCAGCAGTCGGACACGCGGCAATCAGCCCCAGCATTTT. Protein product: CASSRTRGNQPQHF.

This CDR3 reads CASSPREGTQYF. The CDR3 region has the DNA TGTGCCAGCAGCCCCCGCGAGGGGACCCAGTACTTC. The chain uses TRBV12-3 or TRBV12-4 and TRBJ2-5, with D maybe TRBD2 (5 bases). V dropped 6 bases and J dropped 7 bases, with 12 bases sitting between them. The CDR3 has 12 residues.

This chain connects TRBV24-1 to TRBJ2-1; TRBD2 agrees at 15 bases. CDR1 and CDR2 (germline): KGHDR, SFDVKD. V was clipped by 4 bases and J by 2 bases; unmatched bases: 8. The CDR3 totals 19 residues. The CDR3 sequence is CATSDPRTSGRATYNEQFF. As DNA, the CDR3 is TGTGCCACCAGTGACCCACGGACTAGCGGGAGGGCCACCTACAATGAGCAGTTCTTC.

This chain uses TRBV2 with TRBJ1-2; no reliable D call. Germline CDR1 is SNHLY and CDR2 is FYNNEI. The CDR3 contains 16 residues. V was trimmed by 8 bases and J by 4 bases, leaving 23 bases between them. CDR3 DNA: TGTGCCAGCCAGCCCCCTCTCTCAGGATTTTTCTATGGCTACACCTTC. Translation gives CASQPPLSGFFYGYTF.

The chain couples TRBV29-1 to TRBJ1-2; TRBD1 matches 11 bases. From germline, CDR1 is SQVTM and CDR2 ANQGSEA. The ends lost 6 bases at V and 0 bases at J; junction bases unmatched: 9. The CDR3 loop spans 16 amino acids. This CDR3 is CSVRTGGLPPNYGYTF. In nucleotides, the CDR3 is TGCAGCGTGCGGACAGGGGGCCTCCCCCCTAACTATGGCTACACCTTC.

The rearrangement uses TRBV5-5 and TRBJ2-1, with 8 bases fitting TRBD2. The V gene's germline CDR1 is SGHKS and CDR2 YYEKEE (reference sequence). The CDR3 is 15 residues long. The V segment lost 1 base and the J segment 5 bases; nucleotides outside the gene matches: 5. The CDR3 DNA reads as TGTGCCAGCAGCTTGCGGGAGGGGACGGACAATGAGCAGTTCTTC. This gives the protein CASSLREGTDNEQFF. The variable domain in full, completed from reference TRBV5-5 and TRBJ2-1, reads DAGVTQSPTHLIKTRGQQVTLRCSPISGHKSVSWYQQVLGQGPQFIFQYYEKEERGRGNFPDRFSARQFPNYSSELNVNALLLGDSALYLCASSLREGTDNEQFFGPGTRLTVL.